One sample yielded the 3 T cell receptor beta chains listed below, sequenced in a study of regulatory T cells in long-lasting Graves disease. Time point indicated: newly diagnosed GD, antithyroid drugs for less than 3 months. PBMC RNA was the source of the TCR library. Arm-PCR with iRepertoire HTBI primers amplified the CDR3 regions for these TCR beta libraries. TCRdb ran MiXCR on the multiplex PCR reads and lists one entry per CDR3 protein. The top ten hold 11% to 15% of the sample, which has around 250,000 distinct CDR3 sequences, 20% to 25% seen once. Here the sequenced sample was peripheral blood mononuclear cells (PBMCs), taken at new diagnosis, from a patient treated with antithyroid drugs. The receptors were sampled from a female donor with Graves disease.

This clonotype was counted at least ten times. The genes are TRBV3-1 and TRBJ2-2; 9 bases line up with TRBD1. Germline V lookup: CDR1 LGHDT, CDR2 YNNKEL (reference sequence). The J segment lost 7 bases and the V segment lost 3 bases, leaving 6 bases of the junction unmatched. The CDR3 totals 15 residues. The CDR3 spells CASSHTGGYLGELFF. As DNA, the CDR3 is TGTGCCAGCAGCCACACAGGGGGCTACCTCGGGGAGCTGTTTTTT.

The V call is TRBV10-3, the J call TRBJ1-3, with D possibly TRBD1 on 5 matching bases. Germline-derived CDR1 and CDR2 are ENHRY and SYGVKD. This CDR3 region has 14 residues. The germline V and J ends were trimmed by 6 bases and 0 bases, with 9 bases remaining between them. The CDR3 DNA follows: TGTGCCATCAGACGGGACTCCTCTGGAAACACCATATATTTT. It encodes CAIRRDSSGNTIYF.

The chain uses TRBV20-1 and TRBJ2-3; 13 bases agree with TRBD2. Losses at the gene ends were 5 bases for V and 0 bases for J; bases not matched to a gene: 5. The CDR3 runs to 16 residues. Germline assignment: CDR1 DFQATT and CDR2 SNEGSKA (reference sequence). The CDR3 DNA reads TGCAGTGCTCAACTAGCGGGGGGGATCAGCACAGATACGCAGTATTTT. Translating gives CSAQLAGGISTDTQYF.